Given below is one TCR beta chain in context. The sample belongs to a study of T cell responses to AZD1222 COVID-19 vaccine. The wider study: Samples with a second dose at about 4 or about 12 weeks were pooled together.

This CDR3 contains 18 residues. The V gene's germline CDR1 is SGHRS and CDR2 YFSETQ. J was trimmed by 5 bases and V by 0 bases; bases with no gene match: 10. The method was immunoSEQ multiplex PCR; TCRdb's version includes in-frame clones alone and lacks a portion of them. The sample holds some 150,000 clones, about 93% seen once. The source material was peripheral blood, sampled on day 0 of AZD1222 vaccination. This sequence was found in an adult in good health. This sequence joins TRBV5-1 and TRBJ2-3; 12 nucleotides match TRBD2. CDR3 protein: CASSLGPSGRAGEDTQYF. CDR3 coding DNA: TGCGCCAGCAGCTTGGGGCCTAGCGGGAGGGCCGGAGAAGATACGCAGTATTTT.